This TCR beta chain was recorded in a study of T cell changes during pregnancy in multiple sclerosis. Germline CDR1 SGHVS, CDR2 FNYEAQ. V dropped 1 base and J dropped 1 base, with 10 bases sitting between them. The CDR3 is 15 residues long. Clones were read by immunoSEQ multiplex PCR, and TCRdb kept only the in-frame ones, dropping some. The data hold under 40,000 clones, with just under 95% observed a single time. The clonotype originates from a female donor with multiple sclerosis, enrolled in a pregnancy study. Sequenced material: CD8+ T cells from peripheral blood mononuclear cells, taken in the third trimester of pregnancy. The J gene is TRBJ2-5, the V gene TRBV7-6, with a possible D match to TRBD1 (6 bases). The CDR3 loop is CASSLVWDTQETQYF. The CDR3 bases are TGTGCCAGCAGCTTAGTGTGGGACACCCAAGAGACCCAGTACTTC.